This entry features one T cell receptor (beta chain) sequence. Its target is unknown. Using immunoSEQ multiplex PCR, the repertoire was profiled, and TCRdb retains in-frame clones only, with some absent. Among fewer than 150,000 clones, approximately 92% were seen once, and the ten largest hold around 6.5%. Pooled in the analysis were second doses at about 4 or about 12 weeks. This sample was taken from a study of T cell responses to AZD1222 COVID-19 vaccine. General observations from the study: White British donors predominated, females outnumbered males, and clonal diversity was possibly underestimated.

The CDR3 consists of 13 residues. Trimming cost V 2 bases and J 8 bases, with 10 bases left between them. CDR1 and CDR2 from the germline V gene are GTSNPN and SVGIG (reference sequence). The chain employs TRBV30 and TRBJ1-6; D is ambiguous. The source of this sequence is an adult who received the AZD1222 COVID-19 vaccine. The sample was peripheral blood, taken 28 days after the second AZD1222 dose. Here the CDR3 DNA reads TGTGCCTGGAGTTATGGTTTGGATTCACCCCTCCACTTT. Amino acid sequence: CAWSYGLDSPLHF.